This T cell receptor (beta chain) emerged from a study of CXCR3-negative and CXCR3-positive naive CD8 T cells. Study-wide findings and caveats: Similar TRBV-TRBJ usage was seen in naive cells (both CXCR3-negative and CXCR3-positive), but memory cells differed. Both naive subsets had comparably high diversity; memory CD8+ cells much lower. CXCR3-positive naive cells carried more hydrophobic TRB CDR3s than CXCR3-negative naive cells did. Fresh PBMCs served for most assays, and CXCR3 expression fell partially after cryopreservation.

It was by 5' RACE with UMI labels that the TRB cDNA libraries were prepared. TCRdb re-called the 5' RACE reads and shows each CDR3 protein once, DNA omitted. This table holds 55,000 to 70,000 distinct CDR3 sequences. The CDR3 covers 15 residues. CDR1 DFQATT and CDR2 SNEGSKA come from the germline V gene (reference sequence). Details on this clonotype: The antigen remains unidentified.

The TCR was taken from a human donor in good health. Some clones in this sample may be carry-over from other donors' samples. The sequenced material came from naive CXCR3+ CD8+ T cells from blood. Noted subset: CD45RO-CCR7+CD27+CD95- naive CD8+ T cells expressing CXCR3 (TNR3+). The V and J genes are TRBV20-1 and TRBJ2-5; with no DNA, the TCRdb D assignment of TRBD1 cannot be verified. CDR3 in amino acids: CSARRERGLQETQYF.